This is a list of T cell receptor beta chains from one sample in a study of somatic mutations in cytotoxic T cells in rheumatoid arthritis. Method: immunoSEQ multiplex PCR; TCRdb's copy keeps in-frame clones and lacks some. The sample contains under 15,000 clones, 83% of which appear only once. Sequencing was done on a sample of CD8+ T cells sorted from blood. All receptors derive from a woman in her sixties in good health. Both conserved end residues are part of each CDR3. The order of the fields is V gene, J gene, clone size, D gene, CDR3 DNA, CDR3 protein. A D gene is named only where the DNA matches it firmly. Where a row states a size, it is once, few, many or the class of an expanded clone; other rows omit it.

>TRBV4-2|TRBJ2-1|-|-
TGTGCCAGCAGCCAAGAAGGCAGGGACTCCTACAATGAGCAGTTCTTC
CASSQEGRDSYNEQFF
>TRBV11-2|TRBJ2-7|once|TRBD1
TGTGCCAGCAGCTTAGTAGGGGGGACAGGGGGAATCTACGAGCAGTACTTC
CASSLVGGTGGIYEQYF
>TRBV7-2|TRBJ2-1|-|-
TGTGCCAGCAGCTTAGATTTCGGAGGGCTTACCAATGAGCAGTTCTTC
CASSLDFGGLTNEQFF
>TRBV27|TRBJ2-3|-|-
TGTGCCAGCAGTACAACAGGGTTCACAGATACGCAGTATTTT
CASSTTGFTDTQYF
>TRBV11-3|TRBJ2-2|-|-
TGTGCCAGCAGCTTTGGGAGCGCGAACACCGGGGAGCTGTTTTTT
CASSFGSANTGELFF
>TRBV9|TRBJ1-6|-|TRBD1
TGTGCCAGCAGCGTAGATTACAGGGGGAATTCACCCCTCCACTTT
CASSVDYRGNSPLHF
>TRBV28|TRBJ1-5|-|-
TGTGCCAGCAGTAGAGGGGGGGGCAATCAGCCCCAGCATTTT
CASSRGGGNQPQHF
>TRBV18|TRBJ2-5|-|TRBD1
TGTGCCAGCTCGCCCCGGACAGGGTTTCCAGGAGAGACCCAGTACTTC
CASSPRTGFPGETQYF
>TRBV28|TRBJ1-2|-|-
TGTGCCAGCAGTTTTAGAGGGCTCAGTGATGGCTACACCTTC
CASSFRGLSDGYTF
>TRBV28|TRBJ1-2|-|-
TGTGCCAGCAGTTTAGCAGGCCAATATGGCTACACCTTC
CASSLAGQYGYTF
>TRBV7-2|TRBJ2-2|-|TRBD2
TGTGCCAGCAGCGGGGTAGCGGGGGAAACCGGGGAGCTGTTTTTT
CASSGVAGETGELFF
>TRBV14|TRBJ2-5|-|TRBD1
TGTGCCAGCAGCCAGTGGACAGGAGAGACCCAGTACTTC
CASSQWTGETQYF
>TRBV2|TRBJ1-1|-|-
TGTGCCAGCATTATTGAGATCCGGGAAGCTTTCTTT
CASIIEIREAFF
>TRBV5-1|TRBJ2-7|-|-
TGCGCCAGCAGCTTGGACGAGACGGGGTCCTACGAGCAGTACTTC
CASSLDETGSYEQYF
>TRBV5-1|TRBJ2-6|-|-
TGCGCCAGCAGCTTTTATGGGGCCAACGTCCTGACTTTC
CASSFYGANVLTF
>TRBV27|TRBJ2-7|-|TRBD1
TGTGCCAGCTCGGGACAGGGCACCTACGAGCAGTACTTC
CASSGQGTYEQYF
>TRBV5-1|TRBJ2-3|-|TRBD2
TGCGCCAGCAGCGACTACGGGCGGGGGGGGACAGATACGCAGTATTTT
CASSDYGRGGTDTQYF
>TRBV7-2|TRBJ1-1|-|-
TGTGCCAGCAGCTCAACACTGAACACTGAAGCTTTCTTT
CASSSTLNTEAFF
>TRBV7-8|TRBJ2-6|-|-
TGTGCCAGCAGCCGCGGGGGGGCCAACGTCCTGACTTTC
CASSRGGANVLTF
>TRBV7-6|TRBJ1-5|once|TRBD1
TGTGCCAGCAGCACGGGACAGTTCAATCAGCCCCAGCATTTT
CASSTGQFNQPQHF
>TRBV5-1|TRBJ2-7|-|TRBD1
TGCGCCAGCAGCTTGGGGGACAGGCAGTACGAGCAGTACTTC
CASSLGDRQYEQYF
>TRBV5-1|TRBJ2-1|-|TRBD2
TGCGCCAGCAGCCCGCCTGGAATAGTAGCGGGGTTGGATGAGCAGTTCTTC
CASSPPGIVAGLDEQFF
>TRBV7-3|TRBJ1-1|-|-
TGTGCCAGCAGCTTCGGGTATAACACTGAAGCTTTCTTT
CASSFGYNTEAFF
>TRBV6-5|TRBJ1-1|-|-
TGTGCCAGCAGTTCTTCCCGAGGGAATGGAGCTTTCTTT
CASSSSRGNGAFF
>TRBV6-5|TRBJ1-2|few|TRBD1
TGTGCCAGCAGTTTCTTCGCCGGGACAGGGAATGGCTACACCTTC
CASSFFAGTGNGYTF
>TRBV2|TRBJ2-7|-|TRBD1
TGTGCCAGCAACAGGGGTGTTACCGCCTACGAGCAGTACTTC
CASNRGVTAYEQYF